This T cell receptor beta chain was sequenced for a study of response to subunit inactivated influenza vaccine. As regards this clonotype: Its specificity is unknown.

TCRdb analysed the RT-PCR reads with MiXCR anew, one entry per CDR3 protein. The sample lists about 780,000 distinct CDR3 sequences; roughly 20% were seen once. The V gene's germline CDR1 is LNHDA and CDR2 SQIVND (reference sequence). The V end lost 4 bases, the J end lost 5 bases, and 15 bases lay between the germline ends. The CDR3 runs to 15 residues. Study results and limitations: New T cells are recruited in small numbers by each seasonal influenza vaccination, according to the authors' suggestion.

J is TRBJ2-1 and V is TRBV19; the D gene is possibly TRBD1 (5 bases). The specimen comprised PBMCs from blood, sampled more than 4 days after vaccination. This receptor was taken from a man aged 45-60 years who received an inactivated influenza vaccine. The CDR3 region is CASSTTPAQDNEQFF. As DNA, the CDR3 is TGTGCCAGTAGTACGACACCGGCACAGGACAATGAGCAGTTCTTC.